These T cell receptor beta chains were read from a single sample in a study of control samples from healthy donors and cancer patients. The data were produced by immunoSEQ multiplex PCR, yet TCRdb's version contains in-frame clones alone and is incomplete. The sample gives some 120,000 clones, about 93% of which show up once; under 2% is in the top ten. Specimen: PBMCs. These receptors were collected from a man aged 45-65 years with head and neck cancer. Each CDR3 is given with its conserved first and last residue. The D gene is left open where the match is weak. The size field is filled for only some rows; it gives once, few, many or a size class.

cdr3_nt cdr3_aa v_call clone_size d_call j_call
TGTGCCAGCAGTGAAGCCACAACTCCCTCCACGGGGTTTGACGACGAGCAGTACTTC CASSEATTPSTGFDDEQYF TRBV2 . . TRBJ2-7
TGTGCCAGCAGTCGATACTATGGCTACACCTTC CASSRYYGYTF TRBV12-3/TRBV12-4 . . TRBJ1-2
TGCAGCGCAACGGTTGACAGTAGCCCTAATTCACCCCTCCACTTT CSATVDSSPNSPLHF TRBV29-1 once . TRBJ1-6
TGTGCCAGCAGCCAAGGTCTCTTGACGTCGGGTCAACACATTCAGTACTTC CASSQGLLTSGQHIQYF TRBV4-2 once . TRBJ2-4
TGTGCCAGCAGCCAAGGGGGGGGGCAGACTGAAGCTTTCTTT CASSQGGGQTEAFF TRBV4-2 . . TRBJ1-1
TGTGCCAGCAGCTCCGGGACTAGCGGCCACCGAGGGGAGACCCAGTACTTC CASSSGTSGHRGETQYF TRBV7-9 . TRBD2 TRBJ2-5
TGTGCCAGCAGGGCCCAAGGCACTGAAGCTTTCTTT CASRAQGTEAFF TRBV12-3/TRBV12-4 . . TRBJ1-1
TGTGCCAGCAGCCTAGCGGGGACAGGGGCTGGAAACACCATATATTTT CASSLAGTGAGNTIYF TRBV7-2 . TRBD1 TRBJ1-3
TGTGCCACTAAGGGACAGTTGAACACTGAAGCTTTCTTT CATKGQLNTEAFF TRBV27 . TRBD1 TRBJ1-1
TGCGCCAGCAGCTTACCTACTCCGGGACGGAGCTACGAGCAGTACTTC CASSLPTPGRSYEQYF TRBV5-1 . . TRBJ2-7
TGTGCCAGCATGTCGGGAGGAGGGCGCGGGGGAGACTATGGCTACACCTTC CASMSGGGRGGDYGYTF TRBV4-2 . . TRBJ1-2
TGTGCCAGCAGTCGGGAGGGATCCTACGAGCAGTACTTC CASSREGSYEQYF TRBV28 . TRBD2 TRBJ2-7
TGCGCCAGCAGCCTTAGGACTAGCGGGGGACAAGAGACCCAGTACTTC CASSLRTSGGQETQYF TRBV4-1 once TRBD2 TRBJ2-5
TGTGCCAGCAGCTTGGAGGGCGGACGGGGGGAGCAGTACTTC CASSLEGGRGEQYF TRBV5-4 once . TRBJ2-7
TGTGCCAGCAGTCAGGTCTCCTCTGGAAACACCATATATTTT CASSQVSSGNTIYF TRBV28 . . TRBJ1-3
TGTGCCACCAGTGATCCGGACAGGGGGCGGAATGAGCAGTTCTTC CATSDPDRGRNEQFF TRBV24-1 few TRBD1 TRBJ2-1
TGTGCCAGCAGCTGGACAGGGGCTAGCACAGATACGCAGTATTTT CASSWTGASTDTQYF TRBV9 . TRBD1 TRBJ2-3
TGCGCCAGCAGCCACCAGCTGTCAGTGACTGAAGCTTTCTTT CASSHQLSVTEAFF TRBV4-3 . . TRBJ1-1
TGTGCCAGCAGCTTAGGCGGGGGCCTAAGTTGGGAGCAGTTCTTC CASSLGGGLSWEQFF TRBV7-9 . . TRBJ2-1
TGTGCCACCAGCAGAGGACAGGGTTTCTATGGCTACACCTTC CATSRGQGFYGYTF TRBV15 . TRBD1 TRBJ1-2
TGTGCCGCCAGCAGAGTCCGCGCTAGCGGGGGGGAAGAGACCCAGTACTTC CAASRVRASGGEETQYF TRBV15 . TRBD2 TRBJ2-5
TGTGCCAGCAGCTACCCTAGCGGGGGTATAGATACGCAGTATTTT CASSYPSGGIDTQYF TRBV2 . TRBD2 TRBJ2-3
TGTGCCAGCCCCCGACAGCTAGGAAACACCATATATTTT CASPRQLGNTIYF TRBV21-1 . . TRBJ1-3
TGTGCCAGCAGCCTAGGCCTAGCTAGCACAGATACGCAGTATTTT CASSLGLASTDTQYF TRBV11-3 . . TRBJ2-3
TGTGCCAGCAGCTTTGGGGGGGGTAGGTATGAGCAGTTCTTC CASSFGGGRYEQFF TRBV7-2 . TRBD2 TRBJ2-1
TGTGCCAGCAGACAGACAGGGGACATGAACACTGAAGCTTTCTTT CASRQTGDMNTEAFF TRBV7-3 once TRBD1 TRBJ1-1
TGTGCCAGCAGCTTAGGTGTCGAGGAGACCCAGTACTTC CASSLGVEETQYF TRBV11-1 . . TRBJ2-5
TGTGCCAGCTCACCGATGAACCGGGACCCCCAGATCGGCACCTTC CASSPMNRDPQIGTF TRBV18 . . TRBJ1-2
TGTGCCAGCAGTCTTACAGGGGGGGGATCCTACGAGCAGTACTTC CASSLTGGGSYEQYF TRBV6-5 once . TRBJ2-7
TGTGCCAGCGGGGGGCAGGGCGTGAACACCATATATTTT CASGGQGVNTIYF TRBV19 . . TRBJ1-3
TGTGCCAGCAGTTTATCGCTGAACACTGAAGCTTTCTTT CASSLSLNTEAFF TRBV27 . . TRBJ1-1
TGTGCCAGAAGCTTGTCCGACCGGCCAGCGGGGGGCCGGTTGAACATTCAGTACTTC CARSLSDRPAGGRLNIQYF TRBV5-3 . TRBD2 TRBJ2-4
TGCGCCAGCAGCACCCGACAGGGAAACGGGGAGCTGTTTTTT CASSTRQGNGELFF TRBV5-1 . TRBD1 TRBJ2-2
TGTGCCAGCAGCTTATATGAGAAAGAGACCCAGTACTTC CASSLYEKETQYF TRBV7-9 . . TRBJ2-5
TGTGCCAGCAGCTTAAGGGCAGGACTAAATGAAAAACTGTTTTTT CASSLRAGLNEKLFF TRBV13 . . TRBJ1-4
TGTGCCAGCAGCAACCATGACAGGGGGCGCTACGAGCAGTACTTC CASSNHDRGRYEQYF TRBV7-9 . TRBD1 TRBJ2-7
TGTGCCAGCAGGCAAGCGGGGGCCCCCTACGAGCAGTACTTC CASRQAGAPYEQYF TRBV27 once TRBD2 TRBJ2-7
TGCGCCAGCAGTCAATGGTCAGTTCATCAGCCCCAGCATTTT CASSQWSVHQPQHF TRBV23-1 . . TRBJ1-5
TGTGCCAGCAGCCCCGGGACATCCTACAATGAGCAGTTCTTC CASSPGTSYNEQFF TRBV6-2/TRBV6-3 . . TRBJ2-1
TGCGCCAGCAGCTTGGAGTTTAGGGGTTCCTACAATGAGCAGTTCTTC CASSLEFRGSYNEQFF TRBV5-1 . . TRBJ2-1
TGTGCCTGGGAGACAGGCCACCGTGGGGCCCAGCATTTT CAWETGHRGAQHF TRBV30 . . TRBJ1-5
TGTGCCAGCAGCTTGGTTACTAGCGGGCCAGATACGCAGTATTTT CASSLVTSGPDTQYF TRBV5-6 . TRBD2 TRBJ2-3
TGTGCCAGCAGTGAACAGGCAGGGACGAATGGCTACACCTTC CASSEQAGTNGYTF TRBV2 . . TRBJ1-2
TGTGCCAGCAGCCAAGATGGAATAGGGAGAAACTATGGCTACACCTTC CASSQDGIGRNYGYTF TRBV4-2 . . TRBJ1-2
TGTGCCAGCAGCAACAGTAGGTCGCCGGGGCAGCCCCAGCATTTT CASSNSRSPGQPQHF TRBV7-8 once . TRBJ1-5
TGTGCCAGCAGCTTAGGGACAGGTAACTTTTGGGAGCAGTACTTC CASSLGTGNFWEQYF TRBV7-8 . TRBD1 TRBJ2-7
TGTGCCAGCAGCTTAGGGCAGGGCAACTACAATGAGCAGTTCTTC CASSLGQGNYNEQFF TRBV7-7 . . TRBJ2-1
TGTGCCAGCAGTGATCTAACGACCAGGCCCTACAATGAGCAGTTCTTC CASSDLTTRPYNEQFF TRBV2 . . TRBJ2-1
TGTGCCAGTAACCAGGATAATTCACCCCTCCACTTT CASNQDNSPLHF TRBV19 . . TRBJ1-6
TGTGCCAGCAGAGTCAGGACCGGCACTGAAGCTTTCTTT CASRVRTGTEAFF TRBV12-3/TRBV12-4 once . TRBJ1-1
TGTGCCAGCAGCTCCGGGACTAGCGGGGGGGCCCGCAATGAGCAGTTCTTC CASSSGTSGGARNEQFF TRBV11-2 . TRBD2 TRBJ2-1
TGCGCCAGCAGCTTTACTGCAGGGGGCTACGAGCAGTACTTC CASSFTAGGYEQYF TRBV5-1 . TRBD1 TRBJ2-7
TGTGCCAGCAGTCCTACCTCTTTTAGCGGCCTATACAATGAGCAGTTCTTC CASSPTSFSGLYNEQFF TRBV6-6 . . TRBJ2-1